This entry concerns a single T cell receptor beta chain. The protocol was immunoSEQ multiplex PCR, while the TCRdb copy is restricted to in-frame clones and leaves out a portion. The sample holds 10,000 to 13,000 clones, approximately 87% seen once. This entry belongs to a study of blood T cell repertoires in COVID-19. About the study: Whether acute or convalescent, the COVID-19 samples came from the United States, Italy and Spain.

The germline V and J ends were trimmed by 0 bases and 5 bases, with 5 bases remaining between them. The CDR3 extends over 12 amino acids. The germline gives CDR1 SGHRS, CDR2 YFSETQ. The origin of this receptor is a human donor in a cohort sampled during active COVID-19. Input material: peripheral blood. The gene calls are TRBV5-1 and TRBJ2-5; no clear D gene. The CDR3 DNA reads TGCGCCAGCAGCTTGGCCTCGGAGACCCAGTACTTC. Its protein product is CASSLASETQYF.